This T cell receptor beta chain originates from a study of CD4 T cells in relation to SARS-CoV-2 and coronaviruses. Study summary: The restricting HLA molecule for shared crossreactive spike epitopes was mapped.

V lost 4 bases and J lost 5, with 15 bases in between. Per germline, CDR1 ENHRY and CDR2 SYGVKD. The CDR3 consists of 15 residues. On this clone itself: Its cognate antigen is unknown.

Study results and limitations: No donor gave both pre-pandemic and post-infection samples.

Some clones are missing from TCRdb's copy, which holds only in-frame ones; the method was immunoSEQ multiplex PCR. Of more than 20,000 clones in the sample, 65% to 80% are singletons; the top ten hold around 16%. The unexposed donors gave CD4+ T cells in 2011-2018, prior to COVID-19. Isolation of CD4+ T cells took place after about 9 days in culture. Unexposed-donor CD4+ T cells were probed with SARS-CoV-2 S/N and four cold-coronavirus spikes, cells permitting. Fresh IL-2 medium replaced half the medium on days 3 and 7. V gene TRBV10-3 combines with J gene TRBJ2-1; TRBD2 is a possible D gene (5 bases). Input material: CD4+ T cells from PBMCs, cultured in vitro. The clonotype was recovered from a human donor in good health. CDR3: CAISARSDFDNEQFF. The CDR3 bases are TGTGCCATCAGTGCCCGATCGGACTTTGACAATGAGCAGTTCTTC.